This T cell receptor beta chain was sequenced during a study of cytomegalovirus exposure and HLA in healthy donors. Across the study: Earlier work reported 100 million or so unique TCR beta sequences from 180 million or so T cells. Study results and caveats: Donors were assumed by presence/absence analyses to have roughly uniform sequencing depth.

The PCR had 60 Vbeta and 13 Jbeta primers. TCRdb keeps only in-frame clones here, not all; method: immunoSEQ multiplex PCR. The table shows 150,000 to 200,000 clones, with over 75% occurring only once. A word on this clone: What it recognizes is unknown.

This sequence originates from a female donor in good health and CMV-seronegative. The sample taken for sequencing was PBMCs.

The CDR3 loop is CASSQGQKETQYF. The CDR3 DNA follows: TGTGCCAGCTCACAGGGACAGAAAGAGACCCAGTACTTC. The chain combines TRBV18 with TRBJ2-5; 7 bases line up with TRBD1. This CDR3 spans 13 amino acids. Germline loops: CDR1 KGHSH, CDR2 LQKENI. The trim removed 4 bases at V and 3 bases at J, leaving 2 bases unmatched.